What follows are 27 T cell receptor beta chains derived from one specimen sequenced in a study of a mutant IDH1 vaccine in newly diagnosed glioma. Libraries were prepared by immunoSEQ multiplex PCR; TCRdb keeps only in-frame clonotypes and omits some of them. The sample includes around 40,000 clones, about four fifths of them seen just once. Antigens of these TCRs are unknown. The time point denotes: week 5, during vaccination. With topical imiquimod, each dose of the vaccine consisted of 300 ug of mutant IDH1 20-mer peptide. The specimen was PBMCs, collected from a glioma patient whose treatment included an IDH1 peptide vaccine. The receptor source for this set is a man aged 50 to 59 with glioma.

The chain joins TRBV6-1 to TRBJ2-5, with D maybe TRBD2 (5 bases). This CDR3 spans 15 amino acids. The ends were cut back, 2 bases at V and 11 bases at J, with 21 bases in the middle. The germline CDR1 and CDR2 sequences are MNHNS and SASEGT. CDR3 in amino acids: CASSEQSGGLEEQYF. The DNA of the CDR3 is TGTGCCAGCAGTGAACAGTCTGGAGGTTTGGAGGAGCAGTACTTC.

This sequence joins TRBV2 and TRBJ1-2; 7 bases fit TRBD1. Germline CDR1 SNHLY, CDR2 FYNNEI. The CDR3 is 14 amino acids. V lost 6 bases and J lost 7; bases outside the gene matches: 11. The CDR3 nucleotides read TGTGCCAGCAGCGGCGAACAGGGGCTCTCTGGCTACACCTTC. The encoded protein is CASSGEQGLSGYTF.

The chain recombines TRBV5-1 with TRBJ1-2; D might be TRBD1 (5 bases). Trimming left V 0 bases short and J 8 bases short, with 14 bases between. The CDR3 loop spans 14 amino acids. Looked up from germline, CDR1 is SGHRS and CDR2 is YFSETQ. The CDR3 sequence: CASSLAGEPAGYTF. Written as DNA, the CDR3 is TGCGCCAGCAGCTTGGCGGGGGAGCCGGCGGGCTACACCTTC. Variable domain in full (rest from reference TRBV5-1 and TRBJ1-2): KAGVTQTPRYLIKTRGQQVTLSCSPISGHRSVSWYQQTPGQGLQFLFEYFSETQRNKGNFPGRFSGRQFSNSRSEMNVSTLELGDSALYLCASSLAGEPAGYTFGSGTRLTVV.

V and J are TRBV5-6 and TRBJ2-1; possibly TRBD1 for D (5 bases). The CDR3 covers 18 residues. Trimming cost V 3 bases and J 0 bases, with 19 bases left between them. The V gene's germline CDR1 is SGHDT and CDR2 YYEEEE. The CDR3, as DNA: TGTGCCAGCAGCTGGGGCATTGGGGCCTCTGGCTCCTACAATGAGCAGTTCTTC. As protein: CASSWGIGASGSYNEQFF. Filled out from reference TRBV5-6 and TRBJ2-1, the complete variable domain reads DAGVTQSPTHLIKTRGQQVTLRCSPKSGHDTVSWYQQALGQGPQFIFQYYEEEERQRGNFPDRFSGHQFPNYSSELNVNALLLGDSALYLCASSWGIGASGSYNEQFFGPGTRLTVL.

This clone turned up a few times. The rearrangement links TRBV30 to TRBJ1-1, with D possibly TRBD1 on 5 matching bases. This CDR3 spans 14 amino acids. From germline, CDR1 is GTSNPN and CDR2 SVGIG (reference sequence). CDR3 loop: CAIRGSGVLSEAFF. The CDR3 DNA is TGTGCAATAAGGGGTAGCGGAGTCCTGTCCGAAGCTTTCTTT.

The chain recombines TRBV30 with TRBJ2-1; D not certain. CDR3 size: 12 residues. CDR1 and CDR2 (germline): GTSNPN, SVGIG (reference sequence). V shed 3 bases and J shed 8 bases, with 11 bases lying between them. This CDR3 is CAWRPQRDEQFF. In DNA, the CDR3 is TGTGCCTGGAGGCCACAAAGGGATGAGCAGTTCTTC.

This sequence joins TRBV5-1 and TRBJ2-5; D uncertain. The V end lost 4 bases, the J end lost 5 bases, and 12 bases lay between the germline ends. Looked up from germline, CDR1 is SGHRS and CDR2 is YFSETQ. This CDR3 spans 13 amino acids. DNA of the CDR3: TGCGCCAGCAGCCTCGACCTGATGGAGACCCAGTACTTC. Translating it yields CASSLDLMETQYF.

In this sample, this clone turned up a few times. The chain carries TRBV7-8 and TRBJ1-1; D gene ambiguous. Germline V CDR1 and CDR2: SGHVS, FQNEAQ. Deletions cut 4 bases from V and 6 bases from J, with 12 bases between. The CDR3 has 13 residues. CDR3 sequence reads: CASSSLGWPEAFF. CDR3 DNA: TGTGCCAGCAGCTCGCTAGGCTGGCCTGAAGCTTTCTTT.

In its sample, this clone was seen once. CDR3 nucleotides: TGTGCCAGCAGCTTCTCAGAGAGCAATCAGCCCCAGCATTTT. Protein product: CASSFSESNQPQHF. The genes are TRBV7-9 and TRBJ1-5; D is undetermined. The CDR3 extends over 14 amino acids. With 3 bases removed from V and 1 base from J, the gap between germline ends came to 7 bases. CDR1 is SEHNR, CDR2 FQNEAQ, per germline (reference sequence).

The chain carries TRBV6-1 and TRBJ1-3; D not resolved. Between the trimmed V and J ends, which lost 4 bases and 2 bases, there was a span of 9 bases. Germline CDR1 and CDR2: MNHNS and SASEGT. The length of the CDR3 is 14 residues. CDR3 nucleotides: TGTGCCAGCAGTGGCACTGGGCCTGGAAACACCATATATTTT. It translates to CASSGTGPGNTIYF.

This rearrangement joins TRBV5-1 to TRBJ2-7; 8 bases are a match to TRBD1. This CDR3 comprises 14 residues. Germline V gives CDR1 SGHRS, CDR2 YFSETQ. V shed 3 bases, J shed 6 bases, and the junction held 8 bases outside the gene matches. The DNA of the CDR3 is TGCGCCAGCAGCTCTCGCCAGGGGGCGGGCGAGCAGTACTTC. Translated: CASSSRQGAGEQYF.

The gene calls are TRBV6-1 and TRBJ1-4, with 7 bases aligning to TRBD1. Germline assignment: CDR1 MNHNS and CDR2 SASEGT. The CDR3 contains 16 residues. Unmatched junction bases numbered 4, after V lost 2 bases and J lost 1 base. This CDR3 reads CASSEMAGGTNEKLFF. The DNA for the CDR3 is TGTGCCAGCAGTGAAATGGCAGGGGGAACTAATGAAAAACTGTTTTTT.

This chain uses TRBV6-1 with TRBJ2-2, with 8 nucleotides matching TRBD1. Germline CDR1 MNHNS, CDR2 SASEGT. The ends lost 6 bases at V and 4 bases at J; junction bases unmatched: 7. The CDR3 has 15 amino acids. Written as DNA, the CDR3 is TGTGCCAGCAGACAGGGACAGGTATTCACCGGGGAGCTGTTTTTT. Protein sequence: CASRQGQVFTGELFF.

This chain uses TRBV28 with TRBJ2-7; 8 nucleotides match TRBD1. The CDR3 has 12 amino acids. Trimming at V came to 8 bases and at J to 3 bases, leaving 3 bases not matched to a gene. Germline V gene sequence: CDR1 MDHEN, CDR2 SYDVKM. In DNA, the CDR3 is TGTGCCAGCTGGGACAGGATCTACGAGCAGTACTTC. Amino acids: CASWDRIYEQYF. Based on the CDR3 plus reference TRBV28 and TRBJ2-7, the full variable domain is DVKVTQSSRYLVKRTGEKVFLECVQDMDHENMFWYRQDPGLGLRLIYFSYDVKMKEKGDIPEGYSVSREKKERFSLILESASTNQTSMYLCASWDRIYEQYFGPGTRLTVT.

This chain links TRBV5-1 with TRBJ2-1; D is perhaps TRBD1 or TRBD2 (5 bases each). Germline CDR1 and CDR2: SGHRS and YFSETQ. The V end was cut by 4 bases, the J end by 0 bases, with 17 bases between. The CDR3 has 17 residues. CDR3 DNA: TGCGCCAGCAGCCCCCTTGGGACCGCTAGCTCCTACAATGAGCAGTTCTTC. This gives the protein CASSPLGTASSYNEQFF.

J is TRBJ1-3 and V is TRBV7-2; maybe TRBD1 (6 bases). This CDR3 region has 14 residues. Trimming removed 6 bases at V and 5 bases at J, with 14 bases between. The germline V gene encodes CDR1 SGHTA and CDR2 FQGNSA. Written as DNA, the CDR3 is TGTGCCAGCAGTTGGGGTGGGGGGCGAAACACCATATATTTT. Its translation: CASSWGGGRNTIYF.

The rearrangement joins TRBV5-1 to TRBJ1-1; weak D call: TRBD1 (5 bases). The CDR3 length is 14 residues. V lost 5 bases and J 3 bases, leaving 14 bases between the germline ends. Germline CDR1 SGHRS, CDR2 YFSETQ. The CDR3 spells CASRALGADTEAFF. The CDR3 DNA reads as TGCGCCAGCAGGGCGCTTGGGGCCGACACTGAAGCTTTCTTT.

The chain carries TRBV6-1 and TRBJ2-2; D unresolved. The germline CDR1 and CDR2 sequences are MNHNS and SASEGT. Trimming pared 1 base from V and 3 bases from J, leaving 6 bases between. This CDR3 has 14 amino acids. The CDR3 sequence: CASSEGPDTGELFF. CDR3 in DNA: TGTGCCAGCAGTGAAGGTCCGGACACCGGGGAGCTGTTTTTT.

V usage is TRBV30 and J usage is TRBJ1-1; 7 bases agree with TRBD1. Per germline, CDR1 GTSNPN and CDR2 SVGIG (reference sequence). With 0 bases clipped from V and 2 bases from J, the junction kept 18 bases outside the gene matches. The CDR3 contains 19 residues. The CDR3 bases are TGTGCCTGGAGTGTACCGGGCAGGGGGAGTTTTTACGGCAACACTGAAGCTTTCTTT. This translates into CAWSVPGRGSFYGNTEAFF.

The chain is built from TRBV6-1 and TRBJ1-3; D gene ambiguous. Germline V gene sequence: CDR1 MNHNS, CDR2 SASEGT. The V end lost 3 bases, the J end lost 3 bases, and 6 bases lay between the germline ends. This CDR3 has 13 amino acids. The CDR3 here is CASSEDRGNTIYF. In DNA form, the CDR3 reads TGTGCCAGCAGTGAGGACCGTGGAAACACCATATATTTT.

In DNA form, the CDR3 reads TGCGCCAGCAGTGATGTAAGCGTTGCGAACACCGGGGAGCTGTTTTTT. This gives the protein CASSDVSVANTGELFF. This chain links TRBV10-2 with TRBJ2-2; no clear D. The CDR3 is 16 amino acids. From germline, CDR1 is WSHSY and CDR2 SAAADI. V lost 3 bases and J lost 0, with 11 bases in between.

This clone has a handful of counts. The chain recombines TRBV5-4 with TRBJ1-2; tentative D call: TRBD1 (5 bases). The V gene lost 1 base and the J gene lost 6 bases, with 16 bases spanning the gap. Germline-derived CDR1 and CDR2 are SGHNT and YYREEE (reference sequence). The CDR3 covers 15 residues. The CDR3 nucleotides read TGTGCCAGCAGCTTGCGTTCGGGGGATCACAATGGCTACACCTTC. Translation gives CASSLRSGDHNGYTF.

The CDR3 nucleotides are TGTGCCAGCAGGCGCGATGAAGTAGCCAAAAACATTCAGTACTTC. Translated, it gives CASRRDEVAKNIQYF. This chain uses TRBV5-5 with TRBJ2-4; D ambiguous. The V gene's germline CDR1 is SGHKS and CDR2 YYEKEE (reference sequence). Trimming took 5 bases from V and 0 from J, leaving 12 bases between them. The CDR3 contains 15 residues.

The J gene is TRBJ1-1, the V gene TRBV6-1; D gene ambiguous. Per the germline V gene, CDR1 is MNHNS and CDR2 is SASEGT. The CDR3 length is 11 residues. Trimming pared 6 bases from V and 2 bases from J, leaving 4 bases between. CDR3 residues: CASSSNTEAFF. The CDR3 bases are TGTGCCAGCAGCTCTAACACTGAAGCTTTCTTT.

V usage is TRBV7-8 and J usage is TRBJ1-1; D perhaps matches TRBD1 (5 bases). Between the trimmed V and J ends, which lost 5 bases and 2 bases, there was a span of 21 bases. The CDR3 has 17 residues. The germline CDR1 and CDR2 sequences are SGHVS and FQNEAQ. The CDR3 spells CASSPRSRDSLNTEAFF. CDR3 in DNA: TGTGCCAGCAGCCCCCGTTCTAGAGACAGTCTAAACACTGAAGCTTTCTTT.

About this clone itself: Relative to the germline gene, one junction end is altered; a read error may explain this. The rearrangement joins TRBV15 to TRBJ2-7, with D possibly TRBD1 on 6 matching bases. Germline V gene sequence: CDR1 LNHNV, CDR2 YYDKDF (reference sequence). CDR3 length: 14 amino acids. The CDR3 spells CATSRDRGPDSQGF. The CDR3 nucleotides are TGTGCCACCAGCAGAGATCGAGGACCGGACAGCCAGGGCTTC. The full variable domain, completed using reference TRBV15 and TRBJ2-7, is DAMVIQNPRYQVTQFGKPVTLSCSQTLNHNVMYWYQQKSSQAPKLLFHYYDKDFNNEADTPDNFQSRRPNTSFCFLDIRSPGLGDTAMYLCATSRDRGPDSQGFGPGTRLTVT.

This chain connects TRBV4-3 to TRBJ1-5, with D possibly TRBD1 on 5 matching bases. With 0 bases removed from V and 7 bases from J, the gap between germline ends came to 16 bases. CDR3 length: 16 amino acids. The germline V gene has CDR1 LGHNA and CDR2 YSLEER. CDR3 DNA sequence: TGCGCCAGCAGCCAAGAATTAGGGGCCCCCGGGCAGCCCCAGCATTTT. This gives the protein CASSQELGAPGQPQHF.